This TCR beta chain emerged from a study of blood T cell repertoires in COVID-19. CDR1 and CDR2 (germline): LNHDA, SQIVND (reference sequence). This CDR3 comprises 14 residues. V lost 4 bases and J lost 8, with 17 bases in between. The assay was immunoSEQ multiplex PCR, and TCRdb's table has in-frame clones only and misses some. This table has around 140,000 clones, 80% to 90% appearing once. During active infection, Seattle patients enrolled and were then monitored through disease. Sequencing was carried out using peripheral blood. This chain connects TRBV19 to TRBJ1-1; D gene unclear. This TCR came from a man aged 55 to 70 with COVID-19, enrolled during active disease. The CDR3: CASSRGLTSVEAFF. For the CDR3, the DNA is TGTGCCAGTAGTAGAGGACTTACTTCGGTGGAAGCTTTCTTT.